The rows below give T cell receptor beta chains drawn from one sample of a study of response to subunit inactivated influenza vaccine. MiXCR, run by TCRdb on the RT-PCR reads, gives a single entry per CDR3 protein. The repertoire includes about 700,000 distinct CDR3 sequences, roughly 13% of them detected once, and 6% to 8% sits in the top ten. Specimen: PBMCs from blood, collected 14 to 15 days before vaccination. All receptors come from a man aged 45 to 65 who received an inactivated influenza vaccine. Each CDR3 is given with its conserved first and last residue. D genes are given only for firm matches. The size of a clone is reported for some rows only, either as once, few or many, or as a class for expanded clones.

v_gene,abundance,d_gene,j_gene,CDR3nt,CDR3aa
TRBV11-2,few,TRBD1,TRBJ2-1,TGTGCCAGCAGCTTAGGAGGAATTCAGGGGGCGCATCTGAATGAGCAGTTCTTC,CASSLGGIQGAHLNEQFF
TRBV5-1,many,NA,TRBJ2-2,TGCGCCAGCAGCTTGACCGGGTCCCCGGGGATTTCCGGGGAGCTGTTTTTT,CASSLTGSPGISGELFF
TRBV24-1,many,TRBD1,TRBJ1-2,TGTGCCACCAGTGCCCGGGACAGGGGCAACTATGGCTACACCTTC,CATSARDRGNYGYTF
TRBV6-1,NA,NA,TRBJ2-3,TGTGCCAGCTCGGAGGGCTCGGCGGGTACGCAGTATTTT,CASSEGSAGTQYF
TRBV20-1,NA,NA,TRBJ2-6,TGCAGTGCTAGAGTCAGCTTGGGGCACCACTCTGGGGCCAACGTCCTGACTTTC,CSARVSLGHHSGANVLTF
TRBV7-6,NA,TRBD2,TRBJ2-7,TGTGCCAGCAGCCCCTTCAGCGGGGCCTACGAGCAGTACTTC,CASSPFSGAYEQYF
TRBV6-5,many,NA,TRBJ2-7,TGTGCCAGCAGTTACTCGAGGGGGTATTCCTACGAGCAGTACTTC,CASSYSRGYSYEQYF
TRBV11-1,NA,NA,TRBJ2-7,TGTGCCAGCAGCTTACTCTGGAGTAACACCTACGAGCAGTACTTC,CASSLLWSNTYEQYF
TRBV20-1,few,NA,TRBJ1-4,TGCAGTGCTATTCGGGGGGCCGAAAAACTGTTTTTT,CSAIRGAEKLFF
TRBV9,few,TRBD2,TRBJ2-7,TGTGCCAGCAGCGTAGGGGCCGGGACTAGTAATAACGAGCAGTACTTC,CASSVGAGTSNNEQYF
TRBV11-1,few,NA,TRBJ2-5,TGTGCCAGCAGCTTCGCGACGACTTTAGGGACCCGACAAGAGACCCAGTACTTC,CASSFATTLGTRQETQYF
TRBV15,once,TRBD2,TRBJ2-3,TGTGCCACCAGCCCTAGCGGTGCAGATAACAACCCAGATACGCAGTATTTT,CATSPSGADNNPDTQYF
TRBV18,few,NA,TRBJ2-5,TGTGCCAGCTCACCCCAACTAGGACAAGAGACCCAGTACTTC,CASSPQLGQETQYF
TRBV29-1,many,NA,TRBJ1-1,TGCAGCGTTTTAGGACAGCACACTGAAGCTTTCTTT,CSVLGQHTEAFF
TRBV12-3/TRBV12-4,many,TRBD1,TRBJ1-2,TGTGCCAGCAGTGCCCGGACAGGGCTGGGCGGCTACACCTTC,CASSARTGLGGYTF
TRBV10-3,few,TRBD2,TRBJ2-3,TGTGCCGTCGGACTAGCGGGGGCCCACACAGATACGCAGTATTTT,CAVGLAGAHTDTQYF
TRBV27,NA,NA,TRBJ1-6,TGTGCCAGCAGTCCCCGGGGTTCCTATAATTCACCCCTCCACTTT,CASSPRGSYNSPLHF
TRBV28,NA,NA,TRBJ1-2,TGTGCCAGCACCAGGACAGTCGGCTACACCTTC,CASTRTVGYTF
TRBV13,NA,TRBD2,TRBJ2-1,TGTGCCAGCAGCTTGATACTAGCGCCGGGGCAGTTCTTC,CASSLILAPGQFF
TRBV12-3/TRBV12-4,NA,NA,TRBJ1-4,TGTGCCACCCACGCAGCAACTAATGAAAAACTGTTTTTT,CATHAATNEKLFF
TRBV30,NA,NA,TRBJ2-3,TGTGCCTGGAAAGGCGGAGCAGATACGCAGTATTTT,CAWKGGADTQYF
TRBV7-9,few,TRBD2,TRBJ2-1,TGTGCCAGCAGCTTTAGGCGGGAGGGCCTCGATGAGCAGTTCTTC,CASSFRREGLDEQFF
TRBV5-1,many,NA,TRBJ2-1,TGCGCCAGCAGCCGAACTCCGGGACGGAACAATGAGCAGTTCTTC,CASSRTPGRNNEQFF
TRBV18,NA,NA,TRBJ2-1,TGTGCCAGCTCACCACTAGGTAGGAGCAATGAGCAGTTCTTC,CASSPLGRSNEQFF
TRBV12-3/TRBV12-4,NA,NA,TRBJ1-1,TGTGCCAGCAGGCGGGACTACACTGAAGCTTTCTTT,CASRRDYTEAFF
TRBV7-6,few,TRBD1,TRBJ2-1,TGTGCCAGCAGCTTAAACCGGGACAGAAACAATGAGCAGTTCTTC,CASSLNRDRNNEQFF
TRBV6-1,NA,NA,TRBJ1-2,TGTGCCAGTGGAGGGGCTATTAACTATGGCTACACCTTC,CASGGAINYGYTF
TRBV20-1,few,NA,TRBJ2-7,TGCAGTGCCCACCGGGACATGGTGTCCGAGCAGTACTTC,CSAHRDMVSEQYF
TRBV11-2,few,NA,TRBJ1-1,TGTGCCAGCATCGTTGACGGAAGATTGAACACTGAAGCTTTCTTT,CASIVDGRLNTEAFF
TRBV15,few,NA,TRBJ1-4,TGTGCCACCTCGAGGGACGCTCGAGGCGGTGAAAAACTGTTTTTT,CATSRDARGGEKLFF
TRBV10-3,many,NA,TRBJ2-5,TGTGCCATCAGTGAGACGGGACTCCAAGAGACCCAGTACTTC,CAISETGLQETQYF
TRBV29-1,many,NA,TRBJ2-3,TGCAGCGTTGAGGGCCAGGGGTATCCCACAGATACGCAGTATTTT,CSVEGQGYPTDTQYF
TRBV4-2,few,TRBD2,TRBJ2-1,TGTGCCAGCAGCCAGACCGGGACTAGCGGGATACCGAGGTTCTTC,CASSQTGTSGIPRFF
TRBV25-1,NA,TRBD1,TRBJ2-7,TGTGCCAGCAGTCCCCGGACAGGGGGTCTATACGAGCAGTACTTC,CASSPRTGGLYEQYF
TRBV19,few,TRBD1,TRBJ2-4,TGTGCCAGTAGTATCGAGGGGGCAAGGGGCATTCAGTACTTC,CASSIEGARGIQYF
TRBV4-2,few,TRBD1,TRBJ2-7,TGTGCCAGCAGCCAAGAAACAGGGGTCGGCTCCTACGAGCAGTACTTC,CASSQETGVGSYEQYF
TRBV7-9,many,TRBD2,TRBJ2-1,TGTGCCAGCAGCTTAGTCGGAGCGGGAGAGTACAATGAGCAGTTCTTC,CASSLVGAGEYNEQFF
TRBV4-1,NA,NA,TRBJ2-5,TGCGCCAGCAGCCAAGTTGAGGGGGAGACCCAGTACTTC,CASSQVEGETQYF
TRBV29-1,few,NA,TRBJ2-2,TGCAGCGTTGAATATGCCGGGTCCAACACCGGGGAGCTGTTTTTT,CSVEYAGSNTGELFF
TRBV28,NA,TRBD2,TRBJ2-3,TGTGCCAGCAGCCCGACTAGCGGAACTAGCACAGATACGCAGTATTTT,CASSPTSGTSTDTQYF
TRBV20-1,NA,TRBD1,TRBJ2-7,TGCAGTGCTAGACGGGGACAGGGCTCCTACGAGCAGTACTTC,CSARRGQGSYEQYF
TRBV3-1,few,TRBD1,TRBJ1-2,TGTGCCAGCAGCCTGGAGGACAGGGGCGGCTACACCTTC,CASSLEDRGGYTF
TRBV6-2/TRBV6-3,few,NA,TRBJ1-4,TGTGCCAGCAGTTACTCTGGGGGCCGTGAAAAACTGTTTTTT,CASSYSGGREKLFF
TRBV20-1,few,NA,TRBJ2-1,TGCAGTGCCCCAAGGGGGGGGAGGGGGTATGAGCAGTTCTTC,CSAPRGGRGYEQFF
TRBV6-5,NA,NA,TRBJ1-5,TGTGCCAGCAGTTACACGCGACGGGGGCCCCAGCATTTT,CASSYTRRGPQHF
TRBV7-3,many,NA,TRBJ2-3,TGTGCCAGCAGCCCAGGGACGGGCGTTAGCACAGATACGCAGTATTTT,CASSPGTGVSTDTQYF
TRBV11-2,NA,TRBD2,TRBJ2-3,TGTGCCAGCAGCTTAGAATGGACTAGCGGGGGCTTCAGCACAGATACGCAGTATTTT,CASSLEWTSGGFSTDTQYF
TRBV20-1,NA,TRBD1,TRBJ2-5,TGCAGTGCTAGACCAGGGACAGGGGGATTGCAAGAGACCCAGTACTTC,CSARPGTGGLQETQYF
TRBV6-1,many,NA,TRBJ1-5,TGTGCCAGCAGTACACATAGCAATCAGCCCCAGCATTTT,CASSTHSNQPQHF
TRBV20-1,many,TRBD1,TRBJ1-2,TGCAGTGCCAATGGACAGGGCTTGCCTAACTATGGCTACACCTTC,CSANGQGLPNYGYTF
TRBV3-1,few,NA,TRBJ1-3,TGTGCCAGCAGCCAAACTCAAAGCGGGGCAGCTTCTGGAAACACCATATATTTT,CASSQTQSGAASGNTIYF
TRBV6-1,NA,TRBD1,TRBJ2-3,TGTGCCAGCAGCCTCTCAGGACAGGTGACTAGCACAGATACGCAGTATTTT,CASSLSGQVTSTDTQYF
TRBV6-1,few,TRBD2,TRBJ2-1,TGTGCCAGCAGTACCTTAGCGGGGGGGCTATTCCATGAGCAGTTCTTC,CASSTLAGGLFHEQFF
TRBV20-1,NA,NA,TRBJ1-6,TGCAGTGTTCGTATGGGTTCTGAGAATAATTCACCCCTCCACTTT,CSVRMGSENNSPLHF
TRBV10-3,many,NA,TRBJ2-1,TGTGCCATCAGCCCCCGCCTCGGGGATGAGCAGTTCTTC,CAISPRLGDEQFF
TRBV29-1,few,NA,TRBJ2-7,TGCAGCGTTGAAACATTGGGGCAGGGGGGGCCCGAGCAGTACTTC,CSVETLGQGGPEQYF
TRBV4-1,NA,NA,TRBJ2-3,TGCGCCAGCAGCCAAGAGCGCCCAGATACGCAGTATTTT,CASSQERPDTQYF